A selection of T cell receptor beta chains follows, all from one sample in a study of blood T cells in healthy people across ages. TCRdb re-derived calls from the 5' RACE reads in MiXCR, one entry per CDR3 protein. The table lists 450,000 to 650,000 distinct CDR3 sequences, more than 20% of them singletons. This sample was shared with a second study, whose subject was T cells of mothers and their children.

Sequenced sample: blood. The source of these receptors is a boy between 10 and 17 years old in good health. Each CDR3 is given with its conserved first and last residue. The order of the fields is clone size, D gene, V gene, J gene, CDR3 DNA, CDR3 protein. D genes are given only for firm matches. Size is omitted from some rows. Given values are once, few, many or a class for expanded clones.

NA,NA,TRBV7-2,TRBJ2-5,TGTGCCAGCAGCCCGAGGGTGGGTGGTCGGGAGACCCAGTACTTC,CASSPRVGGRETQYF
few,NA,TRBV30,TRBJ2-3,TGTGCCACCCGGACTAACTCCCAGGCGCAGTATTTT,CATRTNSQAQYF
NA,TRBD2,TRBV28,TRBJ2-1,TGTGCCAGCAGCATAGCGGGGGGGCCCAGTAGTGAGCAGTTCTTC,CASSIAGGPSSEQFF
few,NA,TRBV4-2,TRBJ2-7,TGTGCCAGCAGCCAAGTTGGGGAGCACCTCTACGAGCAGTACTTC,CASSQVGEHLYEQYF
few,TRBD2,TRBV15,TRBJ2-1,TGTGCCACCAGCAGAGATCGCGGGGGAGGTCAGTTCTTC,CATSRDRGGGQFF
NA,NA,TRBV18,TRBJ2-3,TGTGCCAGCTCATGGAATGTAGCAGATACGCAGTATTTT,CASSWNVADTQYF
NA,TRBD2,TRBV6-2/TRBV6-3,TRBJ2-2,TGTGCCAGCAGTTCCCGTGGCGGGAGTCGTATCGCCGGGGAGCTGTTTTTT,CASSSRGGSRIAGELFF
NA,NA,TRBV7-9,TRBJ2-5,TGCGCCGGGGCGGGGAAAGAGACCCAGTACTTC,CAGAGKETQYF
few,NA,TRBV11-2,TRBJ1-1,TGTGCCAGCAGCTTAGGATTGGGGCTTGAAGCTTTCTTT,CASSLGLGLEAFF
NA,NA,TRBV28,TRBJ1-1,TGTGCCAGCAGTTTAGGAAACGGTTTGAACACTGAAGCTTTCTTT,CASSLGNGLNTEAFF
NA,NA,TRBV15,TRBJ2-4,TGTGCCACCAGCAGAGTTGGTAGAAACATTCAGTACTTC,CATSRVGRNIQYF